Sequencing of this T cell receptor (beta chain) was carried out in a study of cytomegalovirus exposure and HLA in healthy donors. V gave up 4 bases and J gave up 0 bases, with 15 bases separating them. The CDR3 extends over 17 amino acids. Looked up from germline, CDR1 is MNHNS and CDR2 is SASEGT. It was with 60 Vbeta and 13 Jbeta primers that the PCR ran. Assay: immunoSEQ multiplex PCR; the TCRdb copy retains only in-frame clones and omits some. The sample yields about 140,000 clones, over 75% seen once. The sequence was collected from a man aged 25-45 years in good health and CMV-seronegative. The chain uses TRBV6-1 and TRBJ1-4; D may be TRBD1 (6 bases). What was sequenced was PBMCs. In DNA form, the CDR3 reads TGTGCCAGCAGTGGGTCGGGACACACTTCAACTAATGAAAAACTGTTTTTT. It yields the protein CASSGSGHTSTNEKLFF.